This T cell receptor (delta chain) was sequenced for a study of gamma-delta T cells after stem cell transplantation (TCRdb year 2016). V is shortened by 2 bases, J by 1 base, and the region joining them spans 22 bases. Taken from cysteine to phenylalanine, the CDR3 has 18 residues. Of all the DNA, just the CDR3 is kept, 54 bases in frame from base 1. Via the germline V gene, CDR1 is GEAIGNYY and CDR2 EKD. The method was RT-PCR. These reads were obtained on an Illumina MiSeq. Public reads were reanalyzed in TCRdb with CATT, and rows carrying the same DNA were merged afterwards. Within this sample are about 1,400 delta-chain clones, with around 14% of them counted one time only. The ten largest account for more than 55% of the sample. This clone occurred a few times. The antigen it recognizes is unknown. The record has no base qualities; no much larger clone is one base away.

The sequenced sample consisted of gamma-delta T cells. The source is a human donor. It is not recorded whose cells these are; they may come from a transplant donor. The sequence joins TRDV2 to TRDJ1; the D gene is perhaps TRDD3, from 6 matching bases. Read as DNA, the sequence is TGTGCCTGTGACATTGTACTGGGACCAAACAGGGGCACCGATAAACTCATCTTT. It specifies CACDIVLGPNRGTDKLIF.